This TCR beta chain was recovered during a study of radiation and T cells in renal cell carcinoma (dated by TCRdb to 2019 to 2021). Regarding the study in general: TCR beta sequencing covered 50 to 55 samples in total, comprising roughly 26 tumors and approximately 27 peripheral blood samples. The final blood draw was performed at 4 weeks after radiation, at the same time as nephrectomy. In the approximately 53 samples combined, 4 million to 5 million unique CDR3 nucleotide sequences were found, encoding 2.5 million or so unique CDR3 amino acid sequences. General findings and caveats noted by the study authors: Because the trial had a single-armed design, the trial could not examine how radiation dose or scheduling affected the TCR repertoire. Because no pretreatment tumor biopsies were available, whether clonotypes were present in the tumor at baseline could not be determined. In blood, the top tumor clonotypes increased from baseline to 2 weeks after radiation and then shrank by 4 weeks, which suggests a temporary expansion of tumor-resident clones. Blood repertoire dynamics were not followed beyond 4 weeks after treatment.

TCR beta libraries were generated from genomic DNA with the immunoSEQ kit, following the manufacturer's recommendations. To prepare libraries, a first multiplex PCR with proprietary primers was run, followed by a second PCR that added unique barcodes, and a bead cleanup was done after each round. A positive control reaction and a negative control reaction, both provided in the kit, were run with every batch of samples. The final libraries were assessed on an Agilent 4200 TapeStation D1000 ScreenTape, pooled by volume, and quantified by qPCR. Sequencing ran on an Illumina NextSeq500 with a MidOutput 150-cycle cartridge, using 156 Read1 and 15 Index1 cycles with kit custom primers. The pooled library was loaded at approximately 1.1 pM with a 20% PhiX control spike-in. Under the source paper's analysis protocol: The vendor-processed data were analyzed in R, and a clonotype was defined as all T cells that share the same CDR3 nucleotide sequence. For clone abundance analyses, frequencies were normalized to the 10,000 most abundant clones in each sample. Public T cell clones, which averaged fewer than five per sample, were excluded before analysis. A difference in abundance of at least 32-fold between compartments was used to define tumor-enriched and baseline blood-enriched clonotypes. A beta-binomial differential abundance model was used to identify clonotypes that were expanded or contracted between blood time points. The Baroni-Urbani and Buser coefficient was used to measure tumor-blood repertoire similarity, and groups were compared with two-tailed Wilcoxon tests in R. Sourced from immuneACCESS, this table was stored by TCRdb with only in-frame sequences that have V and J called. A share of the clones is absent; for the studies checked, an unresolved V gene accounts for under half, and the remainder has no known explanation. The V and J calls and clone size are taken from that table; D and trimming were inferred from the DNA. The sample table records 130,000 to 150,000 clones; 86% of these occur just once. 17% of the sample is taken by the ten largest.

This specimen's time point label, per the study, means: blood 4 weeks post-SBRT, at nephrectomy. In the paper's terms, the treatment or condition label means: 15 Gy SBRT to primary tumor, nephrectomy 4 weeks later. The samples were obtained from a clinical trial, where primary renal cell carcinomas were treated with 15 Gy stereotactic body radiation therapy and then removed by nephrectomy 4 weeks afterward. Serial peripheral blood from radiation-treated patients was sampled at baseline, 2 weeks and 4 weeks after SBRT to track tumor-enriched clonotypes. Every patient's renal cell carcinoma showed clear cell pathology. Genomic DNA for TCR sequencing was prepared using the QIAamp DNA Blood Mini Kit (Qiagen). Only samples passing all quality control checks were included in the analyses. Concerning this clone itself: It has no known antigen specificity. Per-base quality was not reported, and no clone a single base away is much larger than it.

For CDR1 and CDR2, the germline V gene lists MDHEN and SYDVKM. The V and J ends are trimmed by 2 bases and 8 bases, leaving 6 bases between them. The CDR3 spans 11 residues, from the cysteine through the phenylalanine. Left in the record is the CDR3 DNA by itself, 33 bases read in frame from the first base. The sequence derives from a woman aged 45-59 years with renal cell carcinoma. Rearrangement joined TRBV28 to TRBJ1-2, with no confident D gene call. The starting material was blood, obtained from a patient whose treatment included radiotherapy and nephrectomy. The CDR3 reads CASSLVEGYTF. The nucleotide sequence is TGTGCCAGCAGTTTAGTGGAGGGCTACACCTTC.